Sequencing of this T cell receptor beta chain was carried out in a study of T cells in narcolepsy. Whole-study context: Patients with NT1 or NT2 and healthy control donors were enrolled. Study-wide results and caveats: Same-patient CSF and blood CD4+ T cell clonotypes included HCRT-specific and TRIB2-specific autoreactive ones.

TCRdb keeps only in-frame clones here, not all; method: immunoSEQ multiplex PCR. The repertoire holds under 35,000 clones, with roughly 90% as singletons. This clone was counted once. Antigen: not known. The TCR originated in a human donor with narcolepsy. The sequencing input was CD45RA- memory CD4+ T cells from PBMCs.

For the CDR3, the DNA is TGTGCCAGCAGTGTGGAAAACGAGCAGTACTTC. Protein sequence: CASSVENEQYF. The chain links TRBV2 to TRBJ2-7; D is ambiguous. The V gene's germline CDR1 is SNHLY and CDR2 FYNNEI. The V end lost 4 bases, the J end lost 5 bases, and 6 bases lay between the germline ends. The CDR3 runs to 11 residues. Full variable domain (missing parts from reference TRBV2 and TRBJ2-7): EPEVTQTPSHQVTQMGQEVILRCVPISNHLYFYWYRQILGQKVEFLVSFYNNEISEKSEIFDDQFSVERPDGSNFTLKIRSTKLEDSAMYFCASSVENEQYFGPGTRLTVT.